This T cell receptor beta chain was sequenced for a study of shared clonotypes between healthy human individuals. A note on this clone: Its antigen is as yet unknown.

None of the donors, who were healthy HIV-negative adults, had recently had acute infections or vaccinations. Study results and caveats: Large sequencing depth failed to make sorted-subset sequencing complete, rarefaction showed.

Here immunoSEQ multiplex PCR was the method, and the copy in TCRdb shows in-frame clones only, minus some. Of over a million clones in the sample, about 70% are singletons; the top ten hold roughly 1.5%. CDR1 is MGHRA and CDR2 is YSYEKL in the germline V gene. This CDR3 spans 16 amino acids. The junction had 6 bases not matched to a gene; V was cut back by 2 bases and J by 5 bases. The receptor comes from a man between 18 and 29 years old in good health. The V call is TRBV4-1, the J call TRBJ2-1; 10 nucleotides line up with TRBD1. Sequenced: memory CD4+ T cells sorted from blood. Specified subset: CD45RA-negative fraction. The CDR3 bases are TGCGCCAGCAGCCAAAACCCGGGACAGGGGAACAATGAGCAGTTCTTC. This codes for CASSQNPGQGNNEQFF.